This record concerns one T cell receptor beta chain sequence. The data stem from a study of blood T cell repertoires in COVID-19. Produced via immunoSEQ multiplex PCR; TCRdb's table is partial and in-frame only. The table records about 60,000 clones, roughly 78% of them present only once. V dropped 3 bases and J dropped 7; count of bases not matched to a gene: 3. Germline V gene data show CDR1 as SGHTS and CDR2 as YDEGEE. This CDR3 comprises 14 residues. The chain carries TRBV5-8 and TRBJ1-6, with 8 bases fitting TRBD1. The origin of this receptor is an elderly woman with acute or convalescent COVID-19. Source material: peripheral blood. CDR3 in DNA: TGTGCCAGCAGCTACAGGGGGTACAATTCACCCCTCCACTTT. It encodes CASSYRGYNSPLHF.